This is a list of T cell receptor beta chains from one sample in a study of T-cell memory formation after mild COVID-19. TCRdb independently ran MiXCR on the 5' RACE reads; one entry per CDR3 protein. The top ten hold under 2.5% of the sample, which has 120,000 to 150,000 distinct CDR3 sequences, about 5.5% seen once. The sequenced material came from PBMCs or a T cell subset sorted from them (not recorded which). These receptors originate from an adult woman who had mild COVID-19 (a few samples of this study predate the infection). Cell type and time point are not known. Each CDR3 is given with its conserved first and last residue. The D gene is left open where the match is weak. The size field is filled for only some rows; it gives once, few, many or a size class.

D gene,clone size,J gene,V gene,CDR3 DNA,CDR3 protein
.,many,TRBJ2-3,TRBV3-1,TGTGCCAGCAGCCAAGGCGTTTTAGATACGCAGTATTTT,CASSQGVLDTQYF
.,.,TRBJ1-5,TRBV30,TGTGCCTGGAGTCTGGGGCCGGGTCAGCCCCAGCATTTT,CAWSLGPGQPQHF
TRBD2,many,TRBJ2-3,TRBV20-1,TGCAGTGCCATTAGCGGGGGGGCGAAAGATACGCAGTATTTT,CSAISGGAKDTQYF
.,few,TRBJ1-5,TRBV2,TGTGCCAGCAGTGAGGAACAGATTAATCAGCCCCAGCATTTT,CASSEEQINQPQHF
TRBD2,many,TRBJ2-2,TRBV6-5,TGTGCCAGCAGAACACTAGCGGGAGGCAACACCGGGGAGCTGTTTTTT,CASRTLAGGNTGELFF
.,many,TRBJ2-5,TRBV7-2,TGTGCCAGCAGCTTATTTCGGCGGGGAGCAGGAGAGACCCAGTACTTC,CASSLFRRGAGETQYF
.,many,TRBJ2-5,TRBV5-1,TGCGCCAGCAGCTTTTCCGGGACACCTCAAGAGACCCAGTACTTC,CASSFSGTPQETQYF
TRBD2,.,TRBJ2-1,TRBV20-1,TGCAGTGCTAACCGGGGACTAGTGCCCAATGAGCAGTTCTTC,CSANRGLVPNEQFF
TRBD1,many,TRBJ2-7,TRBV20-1,TGCAGTGCAACGGACAGGACTTCCTACGAGCAGTACTTC,CSATDRTSYEQYF
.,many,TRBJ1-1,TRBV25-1,TGTGCCAGCAGTGCAACGGGGACTGAAGCTTTCTTT,CASSATGTEAFF
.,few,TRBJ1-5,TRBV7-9,TGTGCCAGCAGCTTAGACATTGGTCAGCCCCAGCATTTT,CASSLDIGQPQHF
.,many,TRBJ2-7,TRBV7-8,TGTGCCAGCAGCTCAAATTTAGAGGGCCGTGAGCAGTACTTC,CASSSNLEGREQYF
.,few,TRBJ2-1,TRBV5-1,TGCGCCAGCAACCAGTACAATGAGCAGTTCTTC,CASNQYNEQFF
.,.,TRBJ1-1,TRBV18,TGTGCCAGCTCACCCGTGAGAGGGGGCACTGAAGCTTTCTTT,CASSPVRGGTEAFF
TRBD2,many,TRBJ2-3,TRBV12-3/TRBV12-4,TGTGCCAGCAGTTTAGCCTTCTCGCGGGAGAGGACAGATACGCAGTATTTT,CASSLAFSRERTDTQYF
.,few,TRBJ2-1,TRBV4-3,TGCGCCAGCAGCCTTACGGCGGAGTACAATGAGCAGTTCTTC,CASSLTAEYNEQFF
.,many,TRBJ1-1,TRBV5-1,TGCGCCAGCAGCTTGGAGGGAACTAACACTGAAGCTTTCTTT,CASSLEGTNTEAFF
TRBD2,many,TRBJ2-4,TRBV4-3,TGCGCCAGCAGCCAAGTTCGGGACTATTCCAAAAACATTCAGTACTTC,CASSQVRDYSKNIQYF
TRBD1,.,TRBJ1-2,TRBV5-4,TGTGCCAGCAGCTTAGCAGGGGGCGGTATCTATGGCTACACCTTC,CASSLAGGGIYGYTF
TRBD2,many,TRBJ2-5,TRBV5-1,TGCGCCAGCAGCTTCGATTCTCCAGCGGGGAGTAGGACCCAGTACTTC,CASSFDSPAGSRTQYF
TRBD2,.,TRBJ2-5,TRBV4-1,TGCGCCAGCAGCCATAACTGGCGGGGGGGCAATGAAAAGACCCAGTACTTC,CASSHNWRGGNEKTQYF
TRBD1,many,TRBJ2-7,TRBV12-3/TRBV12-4,TGTGCCAGCAGTTTAGCGGGGACAGGATCTAACGAGCAGTACTTC,CASSLAGTGSNEQYF
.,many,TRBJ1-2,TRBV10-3,TGTGCCATCAGTGATTCGGGGAACTATGGCTACACCTTC,CAISDSGNYGYTF
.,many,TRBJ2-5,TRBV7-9,TGTGCCAGCAGCTTAATGGGGCTAGAGACCCAGTACTTC,CASSLMGLETQYF
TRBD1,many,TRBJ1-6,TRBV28,TGTGCCAGCAGTTTAGCCGACAGGGATGGATCACCCCTCCACTTT,CASSLADRDGSPLHF
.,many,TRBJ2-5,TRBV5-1,TGCGCCAGCAGCACCGGGACACCACAAGAGACCCAGTACTTC,CASSTGTPQETQYF
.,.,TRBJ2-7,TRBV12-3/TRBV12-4,TGTGCCAGCAGTTTAGTAGAGGGCTACGAGCAGTACTTC,CASSLVEGYEQYF
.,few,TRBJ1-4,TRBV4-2,TGTGCCAGCAGCCAAGCTCAACAAGCAACTAATGAAAAACTGTTTTTT,CASSQAQQATNEKLFF
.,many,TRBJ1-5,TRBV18,TGTGCCAGCTCACCAGACAGTGTTAATCAGCCCCAGCATTTT,CASSPDSVNQPQHF
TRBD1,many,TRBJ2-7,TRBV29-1,TGCAGCGTCGCACCTGACAGGGGGCGCACCTACGAGCAGTACTTC,CSVAPDRGRTYEQYF
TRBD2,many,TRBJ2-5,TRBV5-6,TGTGCCAGCAGCTTACTAGCGGGGGCCAGAGAGACCCAGTACTTC,CASSLLAGARETQYF
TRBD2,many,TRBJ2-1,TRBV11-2,TGTGCCAGCAGCTTAGGGGGTGCTGCGGGAGGTCACAATGAGCAGTTCTTC,CASSLGGAAGGHNEQFF
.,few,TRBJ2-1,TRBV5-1,TGCGCCAGCAGCTTAGACTTCTCGGGGAATGAGCAGTTCTTC,CASSLDFSGNEQFF
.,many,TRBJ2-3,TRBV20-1,TGCAGTGCTACCGACCCCGGAGGGACCACAGATACGCAGTATTTT,CSATDPGGTTDTQYF
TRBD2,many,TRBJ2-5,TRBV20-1,TGCAGTGCTAGAGGTGGGACTAGGGGTGGTGAGGAGACCCAGTACTTC,CSARGGTRGGEETQYF
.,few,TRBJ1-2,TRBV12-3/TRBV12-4,TGTGCCAGCAGTTTATATCTGGGAAACTATGGCTACACCTTC,CASSLYLGNYGYTF
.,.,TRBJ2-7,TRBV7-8,TGTGCCAGCAGCTCAGGCGGACTCCACGAGCAGTACTTC,CASSSGGLHEQYF
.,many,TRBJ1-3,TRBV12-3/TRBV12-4,TGTGCCAGCAGTTTAAGGAGTCGCCGAAGCTCTGGAAACACCATATATTTT,CASSLRSRRSSGNTIYF
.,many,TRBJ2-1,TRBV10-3,TGTGCCATCAGTGAGGCCAAAGTCAGCGGTTCCTTCGCAGATGAGCAGTTCTTC,CAISEAKVSGSFADEQFF
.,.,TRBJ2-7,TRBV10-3,TGTGCCATCAGTGAGCGTGACTACGAGCAGTACTTC,CAISERDYEQYF
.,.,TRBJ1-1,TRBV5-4,TGTGCCAGCAGCTTACCAGCGGGCACTGAAGCTTTCTTT,CASSLPAGTEAFF
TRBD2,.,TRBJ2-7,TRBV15,TGTGCCACCAGCAGAGATCTGGCGGGGGGAGGGCAGTACTTC,CATSRDLAGGGQYF
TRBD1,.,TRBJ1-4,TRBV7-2,TGTGCCAGCAGCCCGAGGGGACAGCTAAAACTGTTTTTT,CASSPRGQLKLFF
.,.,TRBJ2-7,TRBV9,TGTGCCAGCAGCGTAGGACCCGGGCCCTCCTACGAGCAGTACTTC,CASSVGPGPSYEQYF
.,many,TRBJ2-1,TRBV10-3,TGTGCCATCAGTGCCCGACAGGACTACAATGAGCAGTTCTTC,CAISARQDYNEQFF
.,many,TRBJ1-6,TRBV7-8,TGTGCCAGCAACCTGGGGCAGGTCGGTTCACCCCTCCACTTT,CASNLGQVGSPLHF
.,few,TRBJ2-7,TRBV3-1,TGTGCCAGCGGGCACAGGAACGAGCAGTACTTC,CASGHRNEQYF
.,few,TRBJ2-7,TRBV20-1,TGCAGTGCTAGACAATCCCTCGGGCAGTACTTC,CSARQSLGQYF
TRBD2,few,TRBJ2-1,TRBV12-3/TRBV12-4,TGTGCCAGCAGTTCCAGTGGGAGGGCCCCCAATGAGCAGTTCTTC,CASSSSGRAPNEQFF
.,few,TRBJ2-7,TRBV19,TGTGCCAGTAGTATCGGACACCTCTCCTACGAGCAGTACTTC,CASSIGHLSYEQYF